Listed below are T cell receptor beta chains from one sample, sequenced in a study of OX40 agonist ivuxolimab in advanced cancers. Libraries were prepared by immunoSEQ multiplex PCR; TCRdb keeps only in-frame clonotypes and omits some of them. The sample contains over 100,000 clones, around 89% of which appear only once. The source was CD4+ or CD8+ T cells sorted from blood, collected in a trial of the OX40 agonist ivuxolimab. These receptors were collected from an adult with an advanced solid tumor such as melanoma, head and neck, liver or kidney cancer. Each CDR3 is given with its conserved first and last residue. Fields, in order: J gene, V gene, clone size, D gene, CDR3 protein, CDR3 DNA. D genes are given only for firm matches. Only some rows state a clone size, as once, few, many or a class for expanded clones.

TRBJ1-1	TRBV5-6	-	TRBD1	CASSYAGGAGTEAFF	TGTGCCAGCAGCTACGCAGGGGGCGCGGGCACTGAAGCTTTCTTT
TRBJ2-1	TRBV2	once	TRBD2	CASSETSGDNEQFF	TGTGCCAGCAGTGAAACTAGCGGGGACAATGAGCAGTTCTTC
TRBJ2-2	TRBV6-5	-	-	CASRRGSGPSGELFF	TGTGCCAGCAGGCGGGGTAGCGGCCCCTCCGGGGAGCTGTTTTTT
TRBJ2-5	TRBV28	-	TRBD2	CASSLPLAGQETQYF	TGTGCCAGCAGTTTACCCCTAGCGGGTCAAGAGACCCAGTACTTC
TRBJ2-5	TRBV29-1	-	-	CSVAKGGGVETQYF	TGCAGCGTTGCAAAGGGTGGAGGAGTAGAGACCCAGTACTTC
TRBJ2-7	TRBV27	-	TRBD1	CASSLATGAGEQYF	TGTGCCAGCAGTTTAGCGACAGGGGCAGGGGAGCAGTACTTC
TRBJ1-2	TRBV6-1	-	TRBD1	CASSGQGKSYTF	TGTGCCAGCAGCGGACAGGGTAAGAGCTACACCTTC
TRBJ2-5	TRBV10-3	-	-	CTISVAGESETQYF	TGTACCATCTCTGTGGCAGGGGAGTCCGAGACCCAGTACTTC
TRBJ2-3	TRBV6-6	-	TRBD2	CASSKGLAGSTDTQYF	TGTGCCAGCAGCAAGGGACTAGCGGGGAGCACAGATACGCAGTATTTT
TRBJ2-7	TRBV9	once	TRBD2	CASSVILAGGRSLAYEQYF	TGTGCCAGCAGCGTAATTCTAGCGGGGGGCCGCTCTCTCGCCTACGAGCAGTACTTC
TRBJ2-4	TRBV11-2	-	-	CASSLRGDSGVDIQYF	TGTGCCAGCAGCTTAAGAGGAGACTCAGGCGTGGACATTCAGTACTTC
TRBJ2-7	TRBV20-1	-	-	CSAREGYEQYF	TGCAGTGCCCGCGAGGGGTACGAGCAGTACTTC
TRBJ2-7	TRBV30	-	TRBD1	CAWSAGTGLYEQYF	TGTGCCTGGAGCGCCGGGACAGGGCTGTACGAGCAGTACTTC
TRBJ2-7	TRBV5-1	-	TRBD2	CASSRLTSGAANEQYF	TGCGCCAGCAGCCGACTGACTAGCGGGGCCGCGAACGAGCAGTACTTC
TRBJ1-3	TRBV7-2	-	-	CASSLDWVTGNTIYF	TGTGCCAGCAGCTTAGACTGGGTCACTGGAAACACCATATATTTT
TRBJ1-1	TRBV10-1	-	-	CASQQGKNTEAFF	TGCGCCAGCCAACAGGGAAAGAACACTGAAGCTTTCTTT
TRBJ1-4	TRBV10-2	-	TRBD1	CASRGTGGHELFF	TGCGCCAGCAGGGGGACAGGGGGCCATGAACTGTTTTTT
TRBJ1-2	TRBV18	-	-	CASSPQGESYGYTF	TGTGCCAGCTCACCCCAGGGAGAGAGCTATGGCTACACCTTC
TRBJ1-4	TRBV10-3	-	TRBD1	CAISESGTGGEKLFF	TGTGCCATCAGTGAATCCGGGACAGGGGGCGAAAAACTGTTTTTT
TRBJ2-1	TRBV19	-	TRBD2	CASSLPGLAVDEQFF	TGTGCCAGTAGTCTCCCGGGACTAGCGGTCGATGAGCAGTTCTTC
TRBJ1-4	TRBV28	once	TRBD1	CASSTTGGGEKLFF	TGTGCCAGCAGTACGACAGGGGGAGGTGAAAAACTGTTTTTT
TRBJ1-1	TRBV7-2	-	TRBD1	CASSFRGLNTEAFF	TGTGCCAGCAGCTTCAGGGGGCTAAACACTGAAGCTTTCTTT
TRBJ2-1	TRBV9	few	-	CASSVALVYNEQFF	TGTGCCAGCAGCGTAGCTCTCGTATACAATGAGCAGTTCTTC
TRBJ1-6	TRBV5-1	-	TRBD1	CASSLPLGTGDSPLHF	TGCGCCAGCAGCCTACCTCTGGGGACAGGGGATTCACCCCTCCACTTT
TRBJ2-3	TRBV9	-	TRBD2	CASSVHAGGLAGTDTQYF	TGTGCCAGCAGCGTCCACGCGGGGGGGCTAGCGGGCACAGATACGCAGTATTTT
TRBJ2-7	TRBV27	once	TRBD2	CASSSSFGTSGAYEQYF	TGTGCCAGCAGTTCTTCCTTCGGGACTAGCGGGGCCTACGAGCAGTACTTC
TRBJ1-1	TRBV5-1	few	-	CASSESGTSTEAFF	TGCGCCAGCAGCGAGAGCGGTACCAGCACTGAAGCTTTCTTT
TRBJ1-3	TRBV5-6	many	-	CASSLVGNTIYF	TGTGCCAGCAGCTTAGTGGGAAACACCATATATTTT